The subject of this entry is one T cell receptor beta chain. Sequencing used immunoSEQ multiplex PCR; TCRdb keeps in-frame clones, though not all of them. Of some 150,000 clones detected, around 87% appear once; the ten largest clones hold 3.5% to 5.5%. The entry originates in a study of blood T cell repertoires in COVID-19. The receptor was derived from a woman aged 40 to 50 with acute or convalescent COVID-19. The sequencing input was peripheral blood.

The chain's CDR3 is CASSLPQTGLSGANVLTF. The CDR3 DNA reads TGTGCCAGCAGCTTACCTCAGACAGGGCTTTCTGGGGCCAACGTCCTGACTTTC. The V and J genes are TRBV5-6 and TRBJ2-6; TRBD1 matches at 7 bases. Germline assignment: CDR1 SGHDT and CDR2 YYEEEE. The CDR3 contains 18 residues. J was trimmed by 1 base and V by 2 bases; bases with no gene match: 9.